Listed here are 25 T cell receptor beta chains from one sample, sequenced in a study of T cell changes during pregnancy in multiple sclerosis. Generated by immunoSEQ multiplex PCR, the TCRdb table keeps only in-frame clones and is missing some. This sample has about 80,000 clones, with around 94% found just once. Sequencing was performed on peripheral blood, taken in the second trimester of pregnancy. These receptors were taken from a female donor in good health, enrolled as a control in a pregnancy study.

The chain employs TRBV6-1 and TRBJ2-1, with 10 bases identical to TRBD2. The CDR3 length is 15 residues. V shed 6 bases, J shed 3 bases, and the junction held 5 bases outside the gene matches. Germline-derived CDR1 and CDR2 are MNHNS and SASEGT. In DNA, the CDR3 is TGTGCCAGCAGGAAAGGACTAGCGGACTACAATGAGCAGTTCTTC. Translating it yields CASRKGLADYNEQFF.

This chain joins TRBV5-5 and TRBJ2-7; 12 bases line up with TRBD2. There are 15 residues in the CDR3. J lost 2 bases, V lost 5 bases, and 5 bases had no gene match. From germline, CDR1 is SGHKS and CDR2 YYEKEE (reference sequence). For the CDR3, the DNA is TGTGCCAGCAGTCCGACTAGCGGGAGAGCCTACGAGCAGTACTTC. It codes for CASSPTSGRAYEQYF.

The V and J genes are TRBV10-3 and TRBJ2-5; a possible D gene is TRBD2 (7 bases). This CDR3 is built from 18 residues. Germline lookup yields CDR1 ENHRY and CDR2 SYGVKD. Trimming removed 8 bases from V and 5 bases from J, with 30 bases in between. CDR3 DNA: TGTGCCATCCGGACACTAGGACTAGGGGGGCGGCCTCGGGAGACCCAGTACTTC. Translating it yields CAIRTLGLGGRPRETQYF.

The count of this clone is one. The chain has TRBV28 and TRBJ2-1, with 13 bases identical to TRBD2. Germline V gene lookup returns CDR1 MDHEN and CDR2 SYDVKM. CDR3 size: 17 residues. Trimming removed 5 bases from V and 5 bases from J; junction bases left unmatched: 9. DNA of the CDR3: TGTGCCAGCAGTCAAATACTAGCGGGAGGGTTCCACAATGAGCAGTTCTTC. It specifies CASSQILAGGFHNEQFF.

CDR3 DNA sequence: TGCGCCAGCAGCTTGGGTAGCGGGAGCCTATACAATGAGCAGTTCTTC. Residues: CASSLGSGSLYNEQFF. The genes are TRBV5-1 and TRBJ2-1, with 9 positions matching TRBD2. Germline trimming cut 0 bases from V and 4 bases from J; bases unmatched to any gene: 5. The CDR3 runs 16 residues. The germline V gene encodes CDR1 SGHRS and CDR2 YFSETQ.

CDR3 bases: TGCGCCAGCAGCTTGGGACTAGTCGAGGACAATGAGCAGTTCTTC. Translating it yields CASSLGLVEDNEQFF. The chain joins TRBV5-1 to TRBJ2-1, with D perhaps matching TRBD2 (6 bases). This CDR3 region has 15 residues. The V gene's germline CDR1 is SGHRS and CDR2 YFSETQ. V lost 0 bases and J 5 bases, leaving 12 bases between the germline ends.

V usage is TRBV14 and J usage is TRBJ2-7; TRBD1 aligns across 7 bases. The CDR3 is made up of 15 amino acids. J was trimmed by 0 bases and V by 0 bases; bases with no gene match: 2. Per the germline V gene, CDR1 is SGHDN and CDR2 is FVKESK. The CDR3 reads CASSQDSGGSYEQYF. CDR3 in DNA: TGTGCCAGCAGCCAAGACTCAGGGGGCTCCTACGAGCAGTACTTC.

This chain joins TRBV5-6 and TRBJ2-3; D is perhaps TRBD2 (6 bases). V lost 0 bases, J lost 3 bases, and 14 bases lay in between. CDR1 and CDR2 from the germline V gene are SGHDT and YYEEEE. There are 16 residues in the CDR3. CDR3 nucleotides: TGTGCCAGCAGCTTGGCGGGACTCCCCTCAACAGATACGCAGTATTTT. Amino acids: CASSLAGLPSTDTQYF.

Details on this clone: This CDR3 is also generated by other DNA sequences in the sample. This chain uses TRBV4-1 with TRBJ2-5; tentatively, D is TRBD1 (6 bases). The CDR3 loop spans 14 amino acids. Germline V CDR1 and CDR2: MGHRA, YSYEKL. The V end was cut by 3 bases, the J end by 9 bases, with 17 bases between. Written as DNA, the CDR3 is TGCGCCAGCAGCCAGTTATCGACAGGATTTTCCCAGTACTTC. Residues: CASSQLSTGFSQYF.

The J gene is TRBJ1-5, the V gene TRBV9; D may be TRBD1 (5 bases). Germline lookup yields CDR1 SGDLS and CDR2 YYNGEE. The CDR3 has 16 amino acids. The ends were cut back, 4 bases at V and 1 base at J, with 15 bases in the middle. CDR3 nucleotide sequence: TGTGCCAGCAGCCCGGGCGGGAGGGGAAGCAATCAGCCCCAGCATTTT. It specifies CASSPGGRGSNQPQHF.

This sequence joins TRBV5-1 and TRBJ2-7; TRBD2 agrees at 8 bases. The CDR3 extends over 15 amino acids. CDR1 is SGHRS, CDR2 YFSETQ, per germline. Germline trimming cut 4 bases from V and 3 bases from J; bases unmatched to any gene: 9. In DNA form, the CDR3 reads TGCGCCAGCAGCCCCGTAGCGGGATTGGGCTACGAGCAGTACTTC. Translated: CASSPVAGLGYEQYF.

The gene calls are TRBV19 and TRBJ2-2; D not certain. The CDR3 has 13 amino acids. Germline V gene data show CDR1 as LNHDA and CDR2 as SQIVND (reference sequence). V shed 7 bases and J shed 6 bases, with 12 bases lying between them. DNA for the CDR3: TGTGCCAGTACCGAGCCTAGATCCGGGGAGCTGTTTTTT. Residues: CASTEPRSGELFF.

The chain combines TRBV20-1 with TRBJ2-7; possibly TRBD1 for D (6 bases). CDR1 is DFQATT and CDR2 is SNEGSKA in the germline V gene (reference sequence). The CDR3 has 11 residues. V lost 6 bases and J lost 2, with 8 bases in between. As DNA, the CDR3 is TGCAGTGCGCAGGGGACCTACGAGCAGTACTTC. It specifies CSAQGTYEQYF.

CDR3 loop: CASSFFYRGRINLSNQPQHF. The CDR3 DNA reads as TGTGCCAGCAGTTTTTTTTATAGGGGCAGGATTAACCTTAGCAATCAGCCCCAGCATTTT. The chain uses TRBV28 and TRBJ1-5, with a tentative D call TRBD1 (5 bases). This CDR3 region has 20 residues. V shed 3 bases and J shed 0 bases, with 24 bases lying between them. Germline values: CDR1 MDHEN, CDR2 SYDVKM.

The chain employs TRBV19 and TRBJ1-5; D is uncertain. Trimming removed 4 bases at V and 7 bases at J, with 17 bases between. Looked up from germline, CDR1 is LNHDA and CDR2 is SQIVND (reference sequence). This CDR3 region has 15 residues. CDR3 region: CASSKRSGFEQPQHF. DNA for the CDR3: TGTGCCAGTAGTAAGAGGAGCGGGTTCGAACAGCCCCAGCATTTT.

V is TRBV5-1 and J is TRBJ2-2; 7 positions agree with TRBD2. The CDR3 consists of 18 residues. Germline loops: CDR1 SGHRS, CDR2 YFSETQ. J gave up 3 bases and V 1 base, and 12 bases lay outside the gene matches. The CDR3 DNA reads TGCGCCAGCAGCTTGAAGGTCGTGGCGGGAGAAGACACCGGGGAGCTGTTTTTT. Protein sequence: CASSLKVVAGEDTGELFF.

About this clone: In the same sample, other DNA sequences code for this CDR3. The CDR3 loop reads CASSPLAGGYEQYF. DNA for the CDR3: TGTGCCAGCAGCCCACTAGCGGGAGGGTACGAGCAGTACTTC. V is TRBV27 and J is TRBJ2-7; 13 nucleotides match TRBD2. The CDR3 runs to 14 residues. Unmatched junction bases numbered 3, after V lost 6 bases and J lost 4 bases. CDR1 is MNHEY, CDR2 SMNVEV, per germline (reference sequence).

The CDR3 sequence is CASSFTSVEETQYF. In nucleotides, the CDR3 is TGTGCCAGCAGCTTTACTAGCGTTGAAGAGACCCAGTACTTC. The chain employs TRBV5-5 and TRBJ2-5; 7 bases agree with TRBD2. The ends lost 2 bases at V and 3 bases at J; junction bases unmatched: 4. In germline, CDR1 is SGHKS, CDR2 YYEKEE (reference sequence). The CDR3 is 14 residues long. The full variable domain, in which reference TRBV5-5 and TRBJ2-5 provide the parts outside the CDR3, is DAGVTQSPTHLIKTRGQQVTLRCSPISGHKSVSWYQQVLGQGPQFIFQYYEKEERGRGNFPDRFSARQFPNYSSELNVNALLLGDSALYLCASSFTSVEETQYFGPGTRLLVL.

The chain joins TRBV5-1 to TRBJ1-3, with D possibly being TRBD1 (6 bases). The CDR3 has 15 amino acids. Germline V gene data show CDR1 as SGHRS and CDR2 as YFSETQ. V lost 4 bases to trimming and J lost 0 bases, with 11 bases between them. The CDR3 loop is CASSSTGSSGNTIYF. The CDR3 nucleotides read TGCGCCAGCAGCAGTACAGGGAGCTCTGGAAACACCATATATTTT. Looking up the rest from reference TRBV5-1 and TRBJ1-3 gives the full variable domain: KAGVTQTPRYLIKTRGQQVTLSCSPISGHRSVSWYQQTPGQGLQFLFEYFSETQRNKGNFPGRFSGRQFSNSRSEMNVSTLELGDSALYLCASSSTGSSGNTIYFGEGSWLTVV.

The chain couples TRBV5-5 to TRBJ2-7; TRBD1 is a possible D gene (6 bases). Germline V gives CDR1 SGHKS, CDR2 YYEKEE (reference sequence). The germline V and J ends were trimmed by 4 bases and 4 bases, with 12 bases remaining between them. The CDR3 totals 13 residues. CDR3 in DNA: TGTGCCAGCAGCATAGGGGGAGAATACGAGCAGTACTTC. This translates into CASSIGGEYEQYF. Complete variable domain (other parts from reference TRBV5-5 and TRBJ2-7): DAGVTQSPTHLIKTRGQQVTLRCSPISGHKSVSWYQQVLGQGPQFIFQYYEKEERGRGNFPDRFSARQFPNYSSELNVNALLLGDSALYLCASSIGGEYEQYFGPGTRLTVT.

The CDR3 nucleotides read TGTGCCAGCAGCTCCGGCGGATGGAACTACGAGCAGTACTTC. Protein sequence: CASSSGGWNYEQYF. This chain joins TRBV5-4 and TRBJ2-7; D not resolved. With 3 bases removed from V and 3 bases from J, the gap between germline ends came to 13 bases. Germline loops: CDR1 SGHNT, CDR2 YYREEE (reference sequence). The CDR3 is 14 amino acids.

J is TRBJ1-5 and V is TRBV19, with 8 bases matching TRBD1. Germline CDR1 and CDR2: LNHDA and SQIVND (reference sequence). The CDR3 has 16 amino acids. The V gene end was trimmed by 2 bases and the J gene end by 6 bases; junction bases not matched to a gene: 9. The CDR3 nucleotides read TGTGCCAGTAGTATATCGGTGGACAGGGTTGGTCAGCCCCAGCATTTT. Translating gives CASSISVDRVGQPQHF.

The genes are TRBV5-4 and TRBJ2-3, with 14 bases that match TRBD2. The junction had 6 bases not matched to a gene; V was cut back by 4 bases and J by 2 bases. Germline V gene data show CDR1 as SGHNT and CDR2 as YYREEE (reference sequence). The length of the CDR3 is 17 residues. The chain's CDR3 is CASSPRTSGRITDTQYF. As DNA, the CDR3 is TGTGCCAGCAGCCCGCGGACTAGCGGGAGGATCACAGATACGCAGTATTTT.

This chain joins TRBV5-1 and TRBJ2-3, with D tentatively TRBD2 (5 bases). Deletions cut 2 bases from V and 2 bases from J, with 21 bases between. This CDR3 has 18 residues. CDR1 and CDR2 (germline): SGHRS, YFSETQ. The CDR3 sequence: CASSFRTAGLQSTDTQYF. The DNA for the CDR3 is TGCGCCAGCAGCTTTCGGACCGCGGGCCTACAATCCACAGATACGCAGTATTTT.

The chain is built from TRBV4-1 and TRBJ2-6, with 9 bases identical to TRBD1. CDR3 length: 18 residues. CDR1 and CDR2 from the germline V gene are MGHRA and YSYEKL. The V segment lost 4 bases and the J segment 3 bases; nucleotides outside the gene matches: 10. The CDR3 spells CASSPWTGARNGANVLTF. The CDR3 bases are TGCGCCAGCAGCCCTTGGACAGGGGCACGGAATGGGGCCAACGTCCTGACTTTC.